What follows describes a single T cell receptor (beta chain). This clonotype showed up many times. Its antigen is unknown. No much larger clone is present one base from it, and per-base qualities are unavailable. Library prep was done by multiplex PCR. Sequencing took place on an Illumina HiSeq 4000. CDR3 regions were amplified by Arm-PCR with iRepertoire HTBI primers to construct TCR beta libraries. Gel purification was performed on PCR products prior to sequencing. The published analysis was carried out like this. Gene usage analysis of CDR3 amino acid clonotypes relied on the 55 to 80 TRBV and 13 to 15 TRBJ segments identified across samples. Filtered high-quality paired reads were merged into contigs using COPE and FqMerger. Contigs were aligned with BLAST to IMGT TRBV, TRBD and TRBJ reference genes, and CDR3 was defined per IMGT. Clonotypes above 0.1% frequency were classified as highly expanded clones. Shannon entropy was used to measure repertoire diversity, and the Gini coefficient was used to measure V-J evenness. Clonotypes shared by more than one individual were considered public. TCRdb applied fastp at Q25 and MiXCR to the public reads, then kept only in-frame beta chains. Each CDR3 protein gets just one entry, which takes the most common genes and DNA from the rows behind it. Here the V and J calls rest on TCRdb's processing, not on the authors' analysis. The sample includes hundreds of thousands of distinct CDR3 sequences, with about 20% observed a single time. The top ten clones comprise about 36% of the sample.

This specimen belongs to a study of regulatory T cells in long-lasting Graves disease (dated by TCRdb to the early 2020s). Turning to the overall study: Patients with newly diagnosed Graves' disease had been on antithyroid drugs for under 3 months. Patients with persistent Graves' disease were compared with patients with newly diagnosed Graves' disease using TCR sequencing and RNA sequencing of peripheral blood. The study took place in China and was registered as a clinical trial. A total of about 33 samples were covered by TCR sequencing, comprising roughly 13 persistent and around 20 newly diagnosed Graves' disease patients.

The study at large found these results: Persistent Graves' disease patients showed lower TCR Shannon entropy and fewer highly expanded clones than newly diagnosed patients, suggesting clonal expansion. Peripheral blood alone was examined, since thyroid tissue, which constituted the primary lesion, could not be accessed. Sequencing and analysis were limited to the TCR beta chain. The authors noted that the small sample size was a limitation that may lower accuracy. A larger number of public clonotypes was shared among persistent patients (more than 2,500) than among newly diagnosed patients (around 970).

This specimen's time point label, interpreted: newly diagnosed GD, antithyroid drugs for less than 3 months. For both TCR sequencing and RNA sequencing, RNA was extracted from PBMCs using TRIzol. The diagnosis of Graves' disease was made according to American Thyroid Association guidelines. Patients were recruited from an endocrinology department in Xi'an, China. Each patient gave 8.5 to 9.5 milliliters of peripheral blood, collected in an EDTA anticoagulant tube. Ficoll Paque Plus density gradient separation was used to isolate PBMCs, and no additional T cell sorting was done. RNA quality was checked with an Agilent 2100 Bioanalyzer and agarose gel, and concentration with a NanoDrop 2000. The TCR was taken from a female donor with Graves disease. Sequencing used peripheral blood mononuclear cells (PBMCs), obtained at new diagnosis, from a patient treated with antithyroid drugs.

The bases read TGTGCCAGCAGTCAGGTCACCTCTAACTATGGCTACACCTTC. It translates as CASSQVTSNYGYTF. Recombination connected TRBV28 to TRBJ1-2; the D gene cannot be resolved reliably. The germline V gene yields MDHEN for CDR1 and SYDVKM for CDR2. The CDR3 spans 14 residues, from the cysteine through the phenylalanine. Just CDR3 DNA is preserved here, 42 bases in frame from base 1. The V and J ends are trimmed by 5 bases and 0 bases, leaving 10 bases between them.